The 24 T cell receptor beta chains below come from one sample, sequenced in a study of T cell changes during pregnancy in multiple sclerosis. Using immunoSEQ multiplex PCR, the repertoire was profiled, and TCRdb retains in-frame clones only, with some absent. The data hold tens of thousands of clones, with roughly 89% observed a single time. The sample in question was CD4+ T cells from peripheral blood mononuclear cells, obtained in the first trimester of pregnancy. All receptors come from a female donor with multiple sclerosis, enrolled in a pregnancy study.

This CDR3 reads CASGLRLAGNNYNEQFF. CDR3 nucleotide sequence: TGTGCTAGTGGTTTGCGGCTAGCGGGAAACAACTACAATGAGCAGTTCTTC. The J gene is TRBJ2-1, the V gene TRBV12-5; TRBD2 matches 9 bases. CDR1 and CDR2 (germline): LGHNT, FRNRAP. V shed 2 bases and J 3 bases; nucleotides not matched to a gene: 8. The CDR3 spans 17 residues. Full variable domain (rest looked up from reference TRBV12-5 and TRBJ2-1): DARVTQTPRHKVTEMGQEVTMRCQPILGHNTVFWYRQTMMQGLELLAYFRNRAPLDDSGMPKDRFSAEMPDATLATLKIQPSEPRDSAVYFCASGLRLAGNNYNEQFFGPGTRLTVL.

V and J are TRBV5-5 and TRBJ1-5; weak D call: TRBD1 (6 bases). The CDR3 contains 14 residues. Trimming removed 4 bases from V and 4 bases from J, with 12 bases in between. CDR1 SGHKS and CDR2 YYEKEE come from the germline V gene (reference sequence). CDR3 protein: CASSRAGENQPQHF. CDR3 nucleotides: TGTGCCAGCAGCAGGGCAGGGGAGAATCAGCCCCAGCATTTT.

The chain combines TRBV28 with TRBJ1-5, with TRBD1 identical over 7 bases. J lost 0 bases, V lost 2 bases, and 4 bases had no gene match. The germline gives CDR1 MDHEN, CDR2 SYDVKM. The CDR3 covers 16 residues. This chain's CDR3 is CASSLRTGDSNQPQHF. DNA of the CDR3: TGTGCCAGCAGTTTACGGACAGGAGATAGCAATCAGCCCCAGCATTTT.

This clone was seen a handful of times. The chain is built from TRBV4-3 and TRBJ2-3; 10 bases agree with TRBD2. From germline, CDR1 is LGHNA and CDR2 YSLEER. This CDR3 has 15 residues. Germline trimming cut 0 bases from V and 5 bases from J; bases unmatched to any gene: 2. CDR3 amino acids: CASSQDQRGGDTQYF. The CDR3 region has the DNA TGCGCCAGCAGCCAAGATCAGCGGGGGGGAGATACGCAGTATTTT.

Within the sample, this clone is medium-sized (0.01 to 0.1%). The CDR3 coding sequence is TGTGCCAGCAGTCGGACTAGCGGGCCGAAGGGTGAGCAGTTCTTC. Translating it yields CASSRTSGPKGEQFF. The V gene is TRBV6-5, the J gene TRBJ2-1, with 11 bases lining up with TRBD2. There are 15 residues in the CDR3. Germline lookup yields CDR1 MNHEY and CDR2 SVGAGI. The V segment lost 5 bases and the J segment 9 bases; nucleotides outside the gene matches: 9.

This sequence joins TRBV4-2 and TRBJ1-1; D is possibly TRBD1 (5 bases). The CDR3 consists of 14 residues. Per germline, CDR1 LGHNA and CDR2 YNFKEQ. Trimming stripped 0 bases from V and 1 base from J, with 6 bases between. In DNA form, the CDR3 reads TGTGCCAGCAGCCAAGAGGGGGGGAACACTGAAGCTTTCTTT. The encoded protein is CASSQEGGNTEAFF.

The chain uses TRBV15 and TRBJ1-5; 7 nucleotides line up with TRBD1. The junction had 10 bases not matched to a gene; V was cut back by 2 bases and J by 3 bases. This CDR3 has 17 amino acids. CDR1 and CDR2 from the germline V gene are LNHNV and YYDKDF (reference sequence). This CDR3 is CATSRHAGGGVNQPQHF. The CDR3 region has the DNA TGTGCCACCAGCAGACATGCAGGGGGAGGAGTCAATCAGCCCCAGCATTTT.

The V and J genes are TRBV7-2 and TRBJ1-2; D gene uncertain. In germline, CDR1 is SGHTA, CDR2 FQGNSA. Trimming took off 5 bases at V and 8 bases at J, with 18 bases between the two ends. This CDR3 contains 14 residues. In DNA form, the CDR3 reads TGTGCCAGCAGCCGCTATGGAGAATTGAAGGGCTACACCTTC. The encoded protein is CASSRYGELKGYTF.

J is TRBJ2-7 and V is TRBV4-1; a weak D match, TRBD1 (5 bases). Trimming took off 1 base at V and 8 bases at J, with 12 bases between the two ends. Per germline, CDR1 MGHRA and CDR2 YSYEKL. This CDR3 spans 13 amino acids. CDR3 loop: CASSQATEVKQYF. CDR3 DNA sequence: TGCGCCAGCAGCCAAGCGACAGAGGTGAAGCAGTACTTC.

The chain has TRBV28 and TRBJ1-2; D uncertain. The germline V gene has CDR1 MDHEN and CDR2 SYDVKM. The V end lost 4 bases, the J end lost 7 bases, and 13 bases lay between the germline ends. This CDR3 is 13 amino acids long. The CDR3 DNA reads TGTGCCAGCAGTTCCCCCTATTTTGGTGGCTACACCTTC. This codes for CASSSPYFGGYTF.

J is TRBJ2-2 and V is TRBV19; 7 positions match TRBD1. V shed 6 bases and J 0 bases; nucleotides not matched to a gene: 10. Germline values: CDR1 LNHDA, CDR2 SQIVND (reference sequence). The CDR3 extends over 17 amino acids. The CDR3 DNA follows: TGTGCCAGTAGACACCCGGGACAGACGGCGAACACCGGGGAGCTGTTTTTT. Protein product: CASRHPGQTANTGELFF.

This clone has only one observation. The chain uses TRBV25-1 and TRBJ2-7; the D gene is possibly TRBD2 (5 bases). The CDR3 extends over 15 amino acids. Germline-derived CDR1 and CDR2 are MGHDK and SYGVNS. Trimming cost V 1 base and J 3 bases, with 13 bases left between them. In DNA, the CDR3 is TGTGCCAGCAGTGAATTTACCGGGAACCTCTACGAGCAGTACTTC. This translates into CASSEFTGNLYEQYF.

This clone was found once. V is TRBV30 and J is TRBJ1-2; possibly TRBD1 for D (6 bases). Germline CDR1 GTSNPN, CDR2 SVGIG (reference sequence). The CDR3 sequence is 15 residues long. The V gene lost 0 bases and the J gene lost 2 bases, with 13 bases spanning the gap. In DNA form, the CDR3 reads TGTGCCTGGAGTGTTAGACCAGGGGCCAACTATGGCTACACCTTC. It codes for CAWSVRPGANYGYTF.

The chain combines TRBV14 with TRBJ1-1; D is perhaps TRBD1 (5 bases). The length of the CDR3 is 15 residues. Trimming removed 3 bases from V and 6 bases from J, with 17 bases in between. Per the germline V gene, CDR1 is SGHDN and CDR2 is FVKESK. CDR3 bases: TGTGCCAGCAGCCAGGGGCACGGGAGACCTCCTGAAGCTTTCTTT. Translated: CASSQGHGRPPEAFF. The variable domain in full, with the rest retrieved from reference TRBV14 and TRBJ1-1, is EAGVTQFPSHSVIEKGQTVTLRCDPISGHDNLYWYRRVMGKEIKFLLHFVKESKQDESGMPNNRFLAERTGGTYSTLKVQPAELEDSGVYFCASSQGHGRPPEAFFGQGTRLTVV.

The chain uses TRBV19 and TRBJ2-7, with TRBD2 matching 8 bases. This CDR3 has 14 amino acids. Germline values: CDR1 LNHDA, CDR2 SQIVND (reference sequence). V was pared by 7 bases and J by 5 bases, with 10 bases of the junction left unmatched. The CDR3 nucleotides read TGTGCCAGTACCTCAAGCGGGAGATCGGACGAGCAGTACTTC. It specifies CASTSSGRSDEQYF. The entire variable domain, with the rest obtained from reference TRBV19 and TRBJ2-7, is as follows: DGGITQSPKYLFRKEGQNVTLSCEQNLNHDAMYWYRQDPGQGLRLIYYSQIVNDFQKGDIAEGYSVSREKKESFPLTVTSAQKNPTAFYLCASTSSGRSDEQYFGPGTRLTVT.

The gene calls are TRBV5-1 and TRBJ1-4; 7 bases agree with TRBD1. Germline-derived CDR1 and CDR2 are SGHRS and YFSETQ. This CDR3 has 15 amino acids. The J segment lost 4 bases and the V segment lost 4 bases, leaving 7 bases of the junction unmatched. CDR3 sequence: CASSPGGFRNEKLFF. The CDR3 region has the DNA TGCGCCAGCAGCCCAGGGGGGTTCCGTAATGAAAAACTGTTTTTT.

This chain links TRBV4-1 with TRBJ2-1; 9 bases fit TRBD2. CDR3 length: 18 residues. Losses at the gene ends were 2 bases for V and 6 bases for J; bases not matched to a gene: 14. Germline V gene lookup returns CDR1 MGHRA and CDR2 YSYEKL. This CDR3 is CASSQHEIASGTSNEQFF. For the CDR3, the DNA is TGCGCCAGCAGCCAACATGAAATTGCTAGCGGGACGTCCAATGAGCAGTTCTTC.

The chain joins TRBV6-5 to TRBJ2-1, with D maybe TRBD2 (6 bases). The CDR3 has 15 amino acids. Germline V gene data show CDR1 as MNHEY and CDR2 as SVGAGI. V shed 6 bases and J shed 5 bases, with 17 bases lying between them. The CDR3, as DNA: TGTGCCAGCAGCAGTTCCGGGACTCATAACAATGAGCAGTTCTTC. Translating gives CASSSSGTHNNEQFF.

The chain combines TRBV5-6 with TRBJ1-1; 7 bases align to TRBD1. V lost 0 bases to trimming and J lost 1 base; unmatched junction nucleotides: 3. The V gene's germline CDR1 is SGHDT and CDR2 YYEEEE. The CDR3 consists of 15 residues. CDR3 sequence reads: CASSLGRGQNTEAFF. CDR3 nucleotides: TGTGCCAGCAGCTTGGGAAGGGGGCAGAACACTGAAGCTTTCTTT.

The CDR3 here is CASSLDYRGETEAFF. DNA of the CDR3: TGCGCCAGCAGCTTGGATTACAGGGGGGAGACTGAAGCTTTCTTT. This chain joins TRBV5-1 and TRBJ1-1, with TRBD1 matching 8 bases. Germline V gives CDR1 SGHRS, CDR2 YFSETQ. This CDR3 is built from 15 residues. V dropped 0 bases and J dropped 5; count of bases not matched to a gene: 6.

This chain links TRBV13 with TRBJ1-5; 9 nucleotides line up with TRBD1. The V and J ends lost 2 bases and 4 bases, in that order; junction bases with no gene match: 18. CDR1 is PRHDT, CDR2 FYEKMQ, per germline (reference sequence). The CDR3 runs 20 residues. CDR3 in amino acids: CASSLNGPRRDREKNQPQHF. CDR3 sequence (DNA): TGTGCCAGCAGCTTAAATGGGCCCAGAAGGGACAGGGAAAAAAATCAGCCCCAGCATTTT.

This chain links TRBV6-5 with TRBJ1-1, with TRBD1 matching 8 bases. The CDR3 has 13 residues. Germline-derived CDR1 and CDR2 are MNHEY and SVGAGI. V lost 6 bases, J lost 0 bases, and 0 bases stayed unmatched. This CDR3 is CASRDRVNTEAFF. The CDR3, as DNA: TGTGCCAGCAGGGACAGGGTGAACACTGAAGCTTTCTTT.

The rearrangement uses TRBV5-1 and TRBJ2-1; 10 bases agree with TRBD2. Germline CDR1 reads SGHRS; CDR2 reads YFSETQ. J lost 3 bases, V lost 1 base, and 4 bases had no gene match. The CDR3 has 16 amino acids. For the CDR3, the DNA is TGCGCCAGCAGCTTGTCTCCTAGCGGGAGCTACAATGAGCAGTTCTTC. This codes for CASSLSPSGSYNEQFF. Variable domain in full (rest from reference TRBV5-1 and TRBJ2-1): KAGVTQTPRYLIKTRGQQVTLSCSPISGHRSVSWYQQTPGQGLQFLFEYFSETQRNKGNFPGRFSGRQFSNSRSEMNVSTLELGDSALYLCASSLSPSGSYNEQFFGPGTRLTVL.

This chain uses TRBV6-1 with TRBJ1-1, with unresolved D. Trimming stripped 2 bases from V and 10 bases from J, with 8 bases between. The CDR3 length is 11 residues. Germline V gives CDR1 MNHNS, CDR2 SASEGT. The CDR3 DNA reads TGTGCCAGCAGTGAACTCACTTTAGCTTTCTTT. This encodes CASSELTLAFF.